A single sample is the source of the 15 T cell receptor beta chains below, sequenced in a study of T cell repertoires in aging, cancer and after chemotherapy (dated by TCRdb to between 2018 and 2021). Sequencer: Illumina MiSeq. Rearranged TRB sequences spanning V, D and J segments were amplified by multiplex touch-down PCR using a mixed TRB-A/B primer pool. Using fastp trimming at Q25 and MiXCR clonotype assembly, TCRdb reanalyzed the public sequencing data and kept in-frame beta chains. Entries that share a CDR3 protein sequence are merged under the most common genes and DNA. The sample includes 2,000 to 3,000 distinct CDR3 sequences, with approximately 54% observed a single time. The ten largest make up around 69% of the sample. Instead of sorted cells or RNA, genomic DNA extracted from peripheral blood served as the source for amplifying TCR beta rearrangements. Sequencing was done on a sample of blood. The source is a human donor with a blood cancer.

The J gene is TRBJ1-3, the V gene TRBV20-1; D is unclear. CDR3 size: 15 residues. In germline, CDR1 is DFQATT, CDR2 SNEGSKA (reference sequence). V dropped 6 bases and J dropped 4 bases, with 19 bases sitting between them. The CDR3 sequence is CSARLRGTLGNTIYF. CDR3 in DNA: TGCAGTGCCAGACTTAGAGGAACGCTCGGAAACACCATATATTTT.

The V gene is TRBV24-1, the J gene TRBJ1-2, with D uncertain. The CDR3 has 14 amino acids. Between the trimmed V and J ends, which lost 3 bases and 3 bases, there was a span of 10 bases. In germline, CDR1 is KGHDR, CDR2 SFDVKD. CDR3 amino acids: CATSDTTVDYGYTF. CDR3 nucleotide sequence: TGTGCCACCAGTGATACAACAGTGGACTATGGCTACACCTTC.

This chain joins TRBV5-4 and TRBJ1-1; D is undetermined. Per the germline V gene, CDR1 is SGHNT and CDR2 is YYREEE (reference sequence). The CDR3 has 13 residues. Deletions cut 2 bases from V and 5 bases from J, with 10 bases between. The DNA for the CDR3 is TGTGCCAGCAGCTTTGACCCTCGGACTGAAGCTTTCTTT. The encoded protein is CASSFDPRTEAFF.

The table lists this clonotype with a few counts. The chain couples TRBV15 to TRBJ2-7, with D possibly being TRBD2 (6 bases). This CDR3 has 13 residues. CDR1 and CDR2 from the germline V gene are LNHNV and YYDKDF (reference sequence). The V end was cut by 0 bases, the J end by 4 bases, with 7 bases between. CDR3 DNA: TGTGCCACCAGCAGAGAGGGGGGTTACGAGCAGTACTTC. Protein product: CATSREGGYEQYF.

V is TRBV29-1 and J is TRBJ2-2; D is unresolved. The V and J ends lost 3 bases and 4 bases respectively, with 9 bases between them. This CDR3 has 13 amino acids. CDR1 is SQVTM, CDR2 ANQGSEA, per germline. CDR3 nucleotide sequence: TGCAGCGTTGAGAGGCCGCTCACCGGGGAGCTGTTTTTT. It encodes CSVERPLTGELFF.

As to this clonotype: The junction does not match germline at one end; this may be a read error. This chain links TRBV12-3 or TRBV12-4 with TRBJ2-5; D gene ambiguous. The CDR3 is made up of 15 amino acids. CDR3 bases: TGTGCCACCAGTGCCGGAAAGAACTACCAAGAGACCCAGTACTTC. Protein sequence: CATSAGKNYQETQYF.

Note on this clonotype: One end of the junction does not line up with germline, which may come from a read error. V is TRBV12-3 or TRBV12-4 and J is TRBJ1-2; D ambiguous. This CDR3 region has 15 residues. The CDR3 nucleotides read TGTGTCAGCAGTTACCGCGCCCGGGCGGGCTATGGCTACACCTTC. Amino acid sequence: CVSSYRARAGYGYTF.

This CDR3 reads CASSLVGQVRDEQYF. The CDR3 bases are TGTGCCAGCAGCTTAGTTGGCCAGGTCCGTGACGAGCAGTACTTC. The chain employs TRBV11-1 and TRBJ2-7; D gene uncertain. CDR3 length equals 15 residues. The germline gives CDR1 SGHAT, CDR2 FQDESV (reference sequence). The V gene lost 1 base and the J gene lost 5 bases, with 15 bases spanning the gap. Looking up the rest from reference TRBV11-1 and TRBJ2-7 gives the full variable domain: EAEVAQSPRYKITEKSQAVAFWCDPISGHATLYWYRQILGQGPELLVQFQDESVVDDSQLPKDRFSAERLKGVDSTLKIQPAELGDSAMYLCASSLVGQVRDEQYFGPGTRLTVT.

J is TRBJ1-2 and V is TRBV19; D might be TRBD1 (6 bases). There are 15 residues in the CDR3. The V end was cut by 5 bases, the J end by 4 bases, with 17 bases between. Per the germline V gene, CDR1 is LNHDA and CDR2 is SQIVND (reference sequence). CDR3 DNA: TGTGCCAGTAGTTCCTACCGGGACATGGTCTATGGCTACACCTTC. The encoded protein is CASSSYRDMVYGYTF. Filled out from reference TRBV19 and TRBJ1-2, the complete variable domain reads DGGITQSPKYLFRKEGQNVTLSCEQNLNHDAMYWYRQDPGQGLRLIYYSQIVNDFQKGDIAEGYSVSREKKESFPLTVTSAQKNPTAFYLCASSSYRDMVYGYTFGSGTRLTVV.

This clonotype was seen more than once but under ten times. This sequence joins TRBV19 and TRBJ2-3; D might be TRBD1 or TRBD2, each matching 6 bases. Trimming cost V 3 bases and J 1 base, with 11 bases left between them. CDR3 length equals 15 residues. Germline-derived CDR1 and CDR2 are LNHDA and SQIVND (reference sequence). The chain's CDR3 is CASSIQGRRTDTQYF. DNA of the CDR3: TGTGCCAGTAGTATCCAGGGGAGGCGCACAGATACGCAGTATTTT.

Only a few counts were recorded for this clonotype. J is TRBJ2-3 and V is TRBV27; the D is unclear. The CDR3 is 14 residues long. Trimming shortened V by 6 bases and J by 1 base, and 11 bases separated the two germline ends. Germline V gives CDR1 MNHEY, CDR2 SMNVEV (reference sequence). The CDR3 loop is CASRPTWGTDTQYF. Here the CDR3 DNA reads TGTGCCAGCAGACCCACCTGGGGCACAGATACGCAGTATTTT.

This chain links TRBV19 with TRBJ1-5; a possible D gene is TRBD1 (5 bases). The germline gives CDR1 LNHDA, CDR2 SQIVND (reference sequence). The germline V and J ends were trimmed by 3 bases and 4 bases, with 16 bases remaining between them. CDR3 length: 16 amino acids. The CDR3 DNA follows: TGTGCCAGTAGTATGGGACTACAAGGGCGAAATCAGCCCCAGCATTTT. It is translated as CASSMGLQGRNQPQHF.

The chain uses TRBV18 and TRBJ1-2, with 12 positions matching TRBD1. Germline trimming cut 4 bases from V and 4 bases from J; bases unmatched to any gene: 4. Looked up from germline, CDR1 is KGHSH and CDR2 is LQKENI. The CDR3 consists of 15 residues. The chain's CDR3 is CASSLGTGGVYGYTF. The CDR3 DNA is TGTGCCAGCTCACTGGGGACAGGGGGCGTCTATGGCTACACCTTC.

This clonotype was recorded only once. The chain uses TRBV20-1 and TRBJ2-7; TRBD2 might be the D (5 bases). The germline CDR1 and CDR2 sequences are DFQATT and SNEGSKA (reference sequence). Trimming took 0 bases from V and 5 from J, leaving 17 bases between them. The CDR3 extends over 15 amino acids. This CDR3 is CSARDGVRTLHEQYF. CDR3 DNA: TGCAGTGCTAGAGATGGGGTCCGGACTCTCCACGAGCAGTACTTC.

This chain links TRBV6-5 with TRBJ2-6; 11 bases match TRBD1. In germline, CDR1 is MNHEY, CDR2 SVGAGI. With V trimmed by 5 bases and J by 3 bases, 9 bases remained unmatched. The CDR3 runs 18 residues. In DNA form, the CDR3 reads TGTGCCAGCAGTCTCCTAGGGGACAGGGGGTTTGGGGCCAACGTCCTGACTTTC. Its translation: CASSLLGDRGFGANVLTF.